These 27 T cell receptor beta chains originate from one sample sequenced in a study of T cell repertoires in cytomegalovirus infection. No antigen is known for these receptors. Each CDR3 protein gets one entry after TCRdb re-called the reads with MiXCR. The sample yields over 55,000 distinct CDR3 sequences, around 20% seen once. The sample consisted of CD8+ T cells from cultured PBMCs, taken from culture after CMV antigen stimulation. These receptor sequences come from a human donor in good health (CMV status not recorded). Some clones in this sample may be carry-over from other donors' samples.

This clonotype was observed at least ten times. The rearrangement links TRBV11-2 to TRBJ2-7, with 10 bases fitting TRBD1. Germline CDR1 SGHAT, CDR2 FQNNGV. The CDR3 totals 15 residues. The V and J ends lost 4 bases and 3 bases, in that order; junction bases with no gene match: 6. The CDR3 coding sequence is TGTGCCAGCAGCTCTCCGGGACAGGGGTTCTACGAGCAGTACTTC. As protein: CASSSPGQGFYEQYF.

This clonotype showed up just a few times. The chain employs TRBV4-1 and TRBJ1-5; a weak D match, TRBD1 (5 bases). Germline CDR1 and CDR2: MGHRA and YSYEKL. V lost 3 bases to trimming and J lost 1 base, with 10 bases between them. CDR3 size: 15 residues. CDR3 DNA: TGCGCCAGCAGCCATGCGACAGTGAGCAATCAGCCCCAGCATTTT. Its translation is CASSHATVSNQPQHF.

V and J are TRBV9 and TRBJ2-1; a weak D match, TRBD2 (5 bases). The CDR3 extends over 15 amino acids. Germline V CDR1 and CDR2: SGDLS, YYNGEE. V shed 2 bases and J shed 0 bases, with 9 bases lying between them. Here the CDR3 reads CASSVVGDSYNEQFF. In DNA form, the CDR3 reads TGTGCCAGCAGCGTCGTCGGGGACTCCTACAATGAGCAGTTCTTC.

This clonotype was picked up many times. The chain combines TRBV15 with TRBJ1-5; D is ambiguous. This CDR3 spans 13 amino acids. Looked up from germline, CDR1 is LNHNV and CDR2 is YYDKDF (reference sequence). V lost 3 bases and J lost 0, with 3 bases in between. CDR3 DNA: TGTGCCACCAGCAGTGCTAGCAATCAGCCCCAGCATTTT. Its protein is CATSSASNQPQHF.

With respect to this clonotype: A read error may be the cause here, since a much bigger clone is one base away. The V and J genes are TRBV27 and TRBJ2-5; D not resolved. The CDR3 consists of 14 residues. The V gene's germline CDR1 is MNHEY and CDR2 SMNVEV (reference sequence). Trimming removed 0 bases from V and 2 bases from J, with 7 bases in between. The CDR3 DNA reads TGTGCCAGCAGTTTATCAACCAGGCAAGAGACCCAGTACTTC. Its protein is CASSLSTRQETQYF.

This clonotype was picked up a small number of times. V usage is TRBV7-8 and J usage is TRBJ1-1; D possibly corresponds to TRBD1 (6 bases). Germline CDR1 reads SGHVS; CDR2 reads FQNEAQ. V was pared by 4 bases and J by 5 bases, with 20 bases between. This CDR3 spans 16 amino acids. CDR3 protein: CASSYNRAGRITEAFF. CDR3 DNA sequence: TGTGCCAGCAGCTATAACAGGGCCGGGAGGATAACTGAAGCTTTCTTT. Full variable domain (outside the CDR3, taken from reference TRBV7-8 and TRBJ1-1): GAGVSQSPRYKVAKRGQDVALRCDPISGHVSLFWYQQALGQGPEFLTYFQNEAQLDKSGLPSDRFFAERPEGSVSTLKIQRTQQEDSAVYLCASSYNRAGRITEAFFGQGTRLTVV.

The genes are TRBV7-9 and TRBJ1-1, with 10 bases aligning to TRBD1. Germline CDR1 reads SEHNR; CDR2 reads FQNEAQ (reference sequence). The CDR3 has 14 amino acids. Trimming took 5 bases from V and 4 from J; bases not matched to a gene: 4. The CDR3, as DNA: TGTGCCAGCAGCGTCGGACAGGGGGGCACTGAAGCTTTCTTT. It yields the protein CASSVGQGGTEAFF.

This rearrangement joins TRBV28 to TRBJ2-1; TRBD1 is a possible D gene (6 bases). The CDR3 has 17 residues. CDR1 and CDR2 (germline): MDHEN, SYDVKM. Trimming removed 5 bases at V and 2 bases at J, with 19 bases between. The CDR3 DNA is TGTGCCAGCAGTCTTCGAACGACAGGCCTTCCCTACAATGAGCAGTTCTTC. Translating it yields CASSLRTTGLPYNEQFF.

The chain employs TRBV27 and TRBJ2-7, with 8 bases that match TRBD1. Germline V gives CDR1 MNHEY, CDR2 SMNVEV (reference sequence). The CDR3 length is 16 residues. Losses at the gene ends were 1 base for V and 0 bases for J; bases not matched to a gene: 5. In DNA, the CDR3 is TGTGCCAGCAGTTTATGGGGGACAGGAAGCTCCTACGAGCAGTACTTC. Its translation: CASSLWGTGSSYEQYF.

The gene calls are TRBV7-9 and TRBJ2-7; D is tentatively TRBD1 or TRBD2 (5 bases each). V was cut by 10 bases and J by 3 bases, with 16 bases left in between. CDR1 and CDR2 (germline): SEHNR, FQNEAQ (reference sequence). The CDR3 consists of 13 residues. CDR3 protein: CAIEGQENYEQYF. DNA of the CDR3: TGTGCCATCGAGGGGCAGGAGAACTACGAGCAGTACTTC. The variable domain in full, with the rest retrieved from reference TRBV7-9 and TRBJ2-7, is DTGVSQNPRHKITKRGQNVTFRCDPISEHNRLYWYRQTLGQGPEFLTYFQNEAQLEKSRLLSDRFSAERPKGSFSTLEIQRTEQGDSAMYLCAIEGQENYEQYFGPGTRLTVT.

The table lists this clonotype with a few counts. This chain connects TRBV6-8 to TRBJ1-1; D uncertain. Looked up from germline, CDR1 is MNHGY and CDR2 is SAAAGT. The CDR3 consists of 12 residues. Trimming stripped 4 bases from V and 11 bases from J, with 14 bases between. This CDR3 is CASSSTGGVAFF. The CDR3 bases are TGTGCCAGCAGTTCGACGGGCGGGGTGGCTTTCTTT.

V and J are TRBV7-9 and TRBJ1-1; a possible D gene is TRBD1 (5 bases). With 5 bases removed from V and 1 base from J, the gap between germline ends came to 14 bases. Germline V lookup: CDR1 SEHNR, CDR2 FQNEAQ (reference sequence). The CDR3 sequence is 15 residues long. The CDR3 DNA is TGTGCCAGCAGCCCATATCAGGGAGGGAACACTGAAGCTTTCTTT. Translating it yields CASSPYQGGNTEAFF.

At least ten counts were recorded for this clonotype. The chain carries TRBV7-8 and TRBJ2-1; weak D call: TRBD1 (5 bases). V was pared by 4 bases and J by 0 bases, with 19 bases between. The CDR3 length is 18 residues. The germline V gene has CDR1 SGHVS and CDR2 FQNEAQ. CDR3 region: CASSSLGRTLSSYNEQFF. CDR3 sequence (DNA): TGTGCCAGCAGCTCCCTGGGCCGGACATTGAGCTCCTACAATGAGCAGTTCTTC.

This chain uses TRBV11-2 with TRBJ2-7; D is perhaps TRBD1 (6 bases). Trimming pared 4 bases from V and 2 bases from J, leaving 9 bases between. From germline, CDR1 is SGHAT and CDR2 FQNNGV. CDR3 size: 13 residues. The CDR3 is CASSWDMPYEQYF. DNA for the CDR3: TGTGCCAGCAGCTGGGACATGCCCTACGAGCAGTACTTC.

This clonotype was picked up many times. The chain links TRBV6-5 to TRBJ1-6; 11 bases agree with TRBD1. Germline CDR1 and CDR2: MNHEY and SVGAGI. The CDR3 has 14 residues. J lost 10 bases, V lost 3 bases, and 2 bases had no gene match. For the CDR3, the DNA is TGTGCCAGCAGTTATGGGACAGGGGGATCACCCCTCCACTTT. It yields the protein CASSYGTGGSPLHF.

This clonotype has only a few counts. The chain joins TRBV7-3 to TRBJ2-2; 7 positions match TRBD1. V was clipped by 4 bases and J by 6 bases; unmatched bases: 14. The CDR3 is made up of 17 amino acids. Germline lookup yields CDR1 SGHTA and CDR2 FQGTGA. CDR3 sequence reads: CASSSTGAREWSGELFF. As DNA, the CDR3 is TGTGCCAGCAGCTCAACAGGGGCCCGTGAGTGGTCCGGGGAGCTGTTTTTT.

The rearrangement uses TRBV9 and TRBJ1-1; a possible D gene is TRBD1 (5 bases). V was pared by 0 bases and J by 1 base, with 10 bases between. The germline gives CDR1 SGDLS, CDR2 YYNGEE. The CDR3 length is 15 residues. The CDR3 sequence is CASSVGGTGNTEAFF. CDR3 in DNA: TGTGCCAGCAGCGTAGGGGGCACTGGGAACACTGAAGCTTTCTTT.

There are a few counts of this clonotype. The chain uses TRBV6-2 or TRBV6-3 and TRBJ1-5, with a tentative D call TRBD1 (6 bases). CDR1 MNHEY and CDR2 SVGEGT come from the germline V gene. V lost 6 bases, J lost 4 bases, and 16 bases lay in between. The CDR3 loop spans 15 amino acids. CDR3 amino acids: CASRAPGTLNQPQHF. The CDR3 DNA is TGTGCCAGCAGAGCCCCGGGGACATTGAATCAGCCCCAGCATTTT.

The V and J genes are TRBV27 and TRBJ2-5; D may correspond to TRBD1 or TRBD2 (5 bases each). CDR3 length: 14 residues. V dropped 6 bases and J dropped 0 bases, with 11 bases sitting between them. CDR1 and CDR2 (germline): MNHEY, SMNVEV (reference sequence). CDR3 sequence: CASRGPRYQETQYF. The CDR3 region has the DNA TGTGCCAGCAGGGGACCGCGGTACCAAGAGACCCAGTACTTC.

This rearrangement joins TRBV11-2 to TRBJ1-4; 10 nucleotides match TRBD1. Per the germline V gene, CDR1 is SGHAT and CDR2 is FQNNGV. The CDR3 totals 14 residues. V lost 5 bases and J lost 7; bases outside the gene matches: 4. CDR3 coding DNA: TGTGCCAGCAGCCTGACAGGGGGCATTGAAAAACTGTTTTTT. Its protein product is CASSLTGGIEKLFF.

This clonotype appeared a few times. The chain links TRBV7-8 to TRBJ2-2, with TRBD2 matching 16 bases. Germline assignment: CDR1 SGHVS and CDR2 FQNEAQ. There are 18 residues in the CDR3. Losses at the gene ends were 5 bases for V and 7 bases for J; bases not matched to a gene: 10. This CDR3 reads CASSAGTSGRGWGGELFF. Written as DNA, the CDR3 is TGTGCCAGCAGCGCAGGGACTAGCGGGAGGGGATGGGGCGGGGAGCTGTTTTTT.

The rearrangement uses TRBV20-1 and TRBJ1-2; the D is unclear. This CDR3 has 13 residues. The ends were cut back, 1 base at V and 4 bases at J, with 10 bases in the middle. The germline V gene encodes CDR1 DFQATT and CDR2 SNEGSKA (reference sequence). The CDR3 bases are TGCAGTGCTAGAGGCATTGGGGTCTATGGCTACACCTTC. Translating it yields CSARGIGVYGYTF.

This clonotype was recorded at least ten times. The chain carries TRBV7-2 and TRBJ2-5, with D maybe TRBD2 (6 bases). The CDR3 spans 15 residues. The germline CDR1 and CDR2 sequences are SGHTA and FQGNSA. The V and J ends lost 1 base and 4 bases respectively, with 13 bases between them. The CDR3 nucleotides read TGTGCCAGCAGCTTAGGGGAGGTCCCGGGAGAGACCCAGTACTTC. This codes for CASSLGEVPGETQYF.

This clonotype has a count of ten or more. J is TRBJ1-6 and V is TRBV12-3 or TRBV12-4; 8 bases are shared with TRBD1. Trimming removed 1 base from V and 8 bases from J; junction bases left unmatched: 1. The CDR3 has 14 amino acids. In nucleotides, the CDR3 is TGTGCCAGCAGTTTAGGACAGGGGTATTCACCCCTCCACTTT. This translates into CASSLGQGYSPLHF.

The V call is TRBV7-9, the J call TRBJ1-5; TRBD1 might be the D (5 bases). Germline V gives CDR1 SEHNR, CDR2 FQNEAQ (reference sequence). The CDR3 loop spans 14 amino acids. Trimming removed 5 bases from V and 8 bases from J, with 16 bases in between. The CDR3 DNA is TGTGCCAGCAGCCCCATCGATGGGGCGGAGCCCCAGCATTTT. This encodes CASSPIDGAEPQHF.

The table lists this clonotype with a few counts. The CDR3 sequence is CASSLGPQGYEQYF. CDR3 DNA: TGTGCCAGCAGCTTAGGGCCTCAGGGCTACGAGCAGTACTTC. This sequence joins TRBV7-8 and TRBJ2-7, with D possibly being TRBD1 (5 bases). Germline CDR1 SGHVS, CDR2 FQNEAQ. CDR3 length: 14 amino acids. Trimming cost V 1 base and J 3 bases, with 10 bases left between them.

This clonotype was seen only a few times. The chain uses TRBV27 and TRBJ2-7, with D tentatively TRBD1 (5 bases). The CDR3 runs 16 residues. Trimming left V 5 bases short and J 0 bases short, with 17 bases between. CDR1 and CDR2 from the germline V gene are MNHEY and SMNVEV (reference sequence). The CDR3 bases are TGTGCCAGCAGTCAAACGACAGCTTCTTTCTCCTACGAGCAGTACTTC. Amino acid sequence: CASSQTTASFSYEQYF.